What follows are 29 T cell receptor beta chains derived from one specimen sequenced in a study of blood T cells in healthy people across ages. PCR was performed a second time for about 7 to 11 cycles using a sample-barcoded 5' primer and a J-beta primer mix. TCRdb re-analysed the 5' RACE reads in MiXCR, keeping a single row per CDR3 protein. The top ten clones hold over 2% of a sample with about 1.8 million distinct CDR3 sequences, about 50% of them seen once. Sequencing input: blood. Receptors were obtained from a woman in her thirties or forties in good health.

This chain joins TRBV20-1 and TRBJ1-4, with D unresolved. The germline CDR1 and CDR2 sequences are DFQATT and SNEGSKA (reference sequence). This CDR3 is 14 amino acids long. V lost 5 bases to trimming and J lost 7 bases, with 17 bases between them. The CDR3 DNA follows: TGCAGTGCTGGCGGCGCGGGGAAGAGTGAAAAACTGTTTTTT. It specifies CSAGGAGKSEKLFF.

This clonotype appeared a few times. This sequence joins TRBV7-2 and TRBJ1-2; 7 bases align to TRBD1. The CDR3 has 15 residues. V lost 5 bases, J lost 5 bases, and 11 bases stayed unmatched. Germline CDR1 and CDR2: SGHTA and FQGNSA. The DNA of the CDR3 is TGTGCCAGCAGCCCCCGACAGGGTCCCGTATATGGCTACACCTTC. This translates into CASSPRQGPVYGYTF. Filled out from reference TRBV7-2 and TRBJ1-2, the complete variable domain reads GAGVSQSPSNKVTEKGKDVELRCDPISGHTALYWYRQSLGQGLEFLIYFQGNSAPDKSGLPSDRFSAERTGGSVSTLTIQRTQQEDSAVYLCASSPRQGPVYGYTFGSGTRLTVV.

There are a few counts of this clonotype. The chain's CDR3 is CASSARTGPNYGYTF. The CDR3 DNA is TGTGCCAGCAGCGCCCGGACAGGACCTAACTATGGCTACACCTTC. The chain uses TRBV9 and TRBJ1-2, with 7 bases fitting TRBD1. This CDR3 region has 15 residues. With V trimmed by 3 bases and J by 0 bases, 5 bases remained unmatched. From germline, CDR1 is SGDLS and CDR2 YYNGEE. Variable domain in full (rest from reference TRBV9 and TRBJ1-2): DSGVTQTPKHLITATGQRVTLRCSPRSGDLSVYWYQQSLDQGLQFLIQYYNGEERAKGNILERFSAQQFPDLHSELNLSSLELGDSALYFCASSARTGPNYGYTFGSGTRLTVV.

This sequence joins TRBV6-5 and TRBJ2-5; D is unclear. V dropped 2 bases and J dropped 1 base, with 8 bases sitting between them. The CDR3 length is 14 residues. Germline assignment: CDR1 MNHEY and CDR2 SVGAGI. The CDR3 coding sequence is TGTGCCAGCAGTTACAGGATTAGCCAAGAGACCCAGTACTTC. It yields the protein CASSYRISQETQYF.

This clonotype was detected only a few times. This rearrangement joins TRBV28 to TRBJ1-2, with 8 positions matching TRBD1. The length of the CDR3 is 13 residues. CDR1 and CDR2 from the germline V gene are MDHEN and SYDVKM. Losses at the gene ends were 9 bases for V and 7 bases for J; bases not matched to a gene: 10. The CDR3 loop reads CASGGQGFGGYTF. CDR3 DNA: TGTGCCAGTGGTGGACAGGGCTTCGGTGGCTACACCTTC.

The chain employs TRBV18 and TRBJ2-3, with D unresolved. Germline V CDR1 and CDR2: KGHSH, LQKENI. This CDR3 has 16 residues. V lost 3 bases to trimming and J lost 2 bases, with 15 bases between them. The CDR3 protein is CASSPRIADHTDTQYF. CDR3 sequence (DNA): TGTGCCAGCTCACCCCGGATCGCCGATCACACAGATACGCAGTATTTT.

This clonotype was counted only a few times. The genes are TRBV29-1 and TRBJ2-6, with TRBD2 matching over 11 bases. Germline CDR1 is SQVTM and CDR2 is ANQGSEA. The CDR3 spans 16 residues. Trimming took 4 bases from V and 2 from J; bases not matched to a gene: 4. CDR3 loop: CSVVASGGTGANVLTF. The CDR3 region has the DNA TGCAGCGTTGTTGCTAGCGGGGGGACTGGGGCCAACGTCCTGACTTTC.

The DNA of the CDR3 is TGTGCCAGCAGTTTTTTGGAGGTGGGGCTTACAAATGAGCAGTTCTTC. Residues: CASSFLEVGLTNEQFF. The chain uses TRBV27 and TRBJ2-1; possibly TRBD1 or TRBD2 for D (5 bases each). Trimming cost V 3 bases and J 7 bases, with 19 bases left between them. The germline CDR1 and CDR2 sequences are MNHEY and SMNVEV (reference sequence). The length of the CDR3 is 16 residues.

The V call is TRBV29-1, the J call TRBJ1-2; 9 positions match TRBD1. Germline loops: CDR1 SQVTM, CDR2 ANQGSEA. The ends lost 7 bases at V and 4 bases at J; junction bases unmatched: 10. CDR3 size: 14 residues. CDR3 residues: CSGGSGQGFYGYTF. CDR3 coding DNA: TGCAGCGGCGGATCGGGACAGGGATTCTATGGCTACACCTTC.

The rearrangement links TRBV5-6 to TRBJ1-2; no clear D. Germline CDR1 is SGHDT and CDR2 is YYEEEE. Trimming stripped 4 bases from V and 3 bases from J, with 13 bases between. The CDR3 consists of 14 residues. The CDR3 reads CASSPGLADYGYTF. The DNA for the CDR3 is TGTGCCAGCAGCCCGGGATTGGCCGACTATGGCTACACCTTC.

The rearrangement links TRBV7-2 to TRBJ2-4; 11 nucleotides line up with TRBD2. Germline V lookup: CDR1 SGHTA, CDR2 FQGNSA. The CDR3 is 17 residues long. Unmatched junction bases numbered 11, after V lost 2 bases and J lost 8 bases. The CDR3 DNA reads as TGTGCCAGCAGCTTAAGTGCGGCTAGCGGGGGGTGGGACATTCAGTACTTC. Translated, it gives CASSLSAASGGWDIQYF.

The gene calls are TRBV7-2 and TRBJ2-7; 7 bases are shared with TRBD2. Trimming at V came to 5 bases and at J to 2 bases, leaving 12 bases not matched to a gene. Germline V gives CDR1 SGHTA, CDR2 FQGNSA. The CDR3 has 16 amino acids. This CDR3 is CASSDPGGTTTYEQYF. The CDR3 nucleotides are TGTGCCAGCAGCGACCCGGGGGGTACTACTACCTACGAGCAGTACTTC.

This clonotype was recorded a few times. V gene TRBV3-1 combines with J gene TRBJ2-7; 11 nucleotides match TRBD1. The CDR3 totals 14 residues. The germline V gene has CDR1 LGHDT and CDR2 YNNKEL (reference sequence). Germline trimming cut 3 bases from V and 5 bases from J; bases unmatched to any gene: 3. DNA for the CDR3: TGTGCCAGCAGCCACCGGGACAGGGGGGACGAGCAGTACTTC. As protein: CASSHRDRGDEQYF.

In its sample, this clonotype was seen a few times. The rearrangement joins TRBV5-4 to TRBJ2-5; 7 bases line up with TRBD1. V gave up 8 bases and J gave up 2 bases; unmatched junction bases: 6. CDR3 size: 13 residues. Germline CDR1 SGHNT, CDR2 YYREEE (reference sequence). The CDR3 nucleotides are TGTGCCAGGCCCCCGGGACAGCAAGAGACCCAGTACTTC. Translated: CARPPGQQETQYF.

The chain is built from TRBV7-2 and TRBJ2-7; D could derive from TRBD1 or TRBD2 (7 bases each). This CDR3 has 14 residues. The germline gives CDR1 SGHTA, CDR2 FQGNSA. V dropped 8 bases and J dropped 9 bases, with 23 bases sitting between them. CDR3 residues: CASARGGAGSGQYF. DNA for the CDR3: TGTGCCAGCGCCAGGGGGGGGGCAGGTTCAGGGCAGTACTTC.

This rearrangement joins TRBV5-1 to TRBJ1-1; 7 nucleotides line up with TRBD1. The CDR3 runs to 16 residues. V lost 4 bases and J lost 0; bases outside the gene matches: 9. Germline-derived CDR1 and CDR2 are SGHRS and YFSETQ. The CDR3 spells CASSEGQLVMNTEAFF. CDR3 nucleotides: TGCGCCAGCAGCGAGGGACAGCTGGTCATGAACACTGAAGCTTTCTTT.

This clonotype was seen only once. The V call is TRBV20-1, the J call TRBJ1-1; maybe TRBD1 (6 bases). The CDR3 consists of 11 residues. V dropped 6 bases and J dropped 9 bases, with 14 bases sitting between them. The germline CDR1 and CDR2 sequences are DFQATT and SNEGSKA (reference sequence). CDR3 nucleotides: TGCAGTGCCCCTAGGGACATTAAAGCTTTCTTT. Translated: CSAPRDIKAFF.

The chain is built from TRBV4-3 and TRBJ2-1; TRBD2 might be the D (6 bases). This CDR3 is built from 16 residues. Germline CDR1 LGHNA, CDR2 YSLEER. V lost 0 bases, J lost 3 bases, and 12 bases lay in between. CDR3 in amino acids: CASSQEEGLRYNEQFF. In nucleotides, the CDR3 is TGCGCCAGCAGCCAAGAGGAGGGGCTCCGCTACAATGAGCAGTTCTTC.

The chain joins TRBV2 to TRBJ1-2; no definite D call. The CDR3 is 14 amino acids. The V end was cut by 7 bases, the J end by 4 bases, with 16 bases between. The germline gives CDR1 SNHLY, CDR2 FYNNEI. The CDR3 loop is CASIRVQFSYGYTF. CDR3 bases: TGTGCCAGCATTCGGGTACAGTTCTCCTATGGCTACACCTTC.

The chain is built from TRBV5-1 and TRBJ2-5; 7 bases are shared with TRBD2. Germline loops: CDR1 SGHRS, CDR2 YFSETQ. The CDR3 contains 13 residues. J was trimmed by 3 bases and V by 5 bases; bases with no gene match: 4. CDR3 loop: CASRRDYKETQYF. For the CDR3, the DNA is TGCGCCAGCAGACGGGACTATAAAGAGACCCAGTACTTC.

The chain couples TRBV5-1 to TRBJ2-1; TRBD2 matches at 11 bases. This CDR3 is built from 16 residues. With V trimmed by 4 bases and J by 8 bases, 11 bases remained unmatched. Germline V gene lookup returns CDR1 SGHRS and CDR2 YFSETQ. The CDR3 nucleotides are TGCGCCAGCAGCGACCTGAGTAGCGGGGGGGCCGATGAGCAGTTCTTC. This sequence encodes CASSDLSSGGADEQFF.

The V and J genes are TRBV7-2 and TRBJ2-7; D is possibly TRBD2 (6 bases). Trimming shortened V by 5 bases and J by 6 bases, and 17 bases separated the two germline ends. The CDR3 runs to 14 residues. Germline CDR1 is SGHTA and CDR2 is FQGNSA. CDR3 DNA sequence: TGTGCCAGCAGCCCCCGGGGGAGCTTAAGCGAGCAGTACTTC. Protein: CASSPRGSLSEQYF.

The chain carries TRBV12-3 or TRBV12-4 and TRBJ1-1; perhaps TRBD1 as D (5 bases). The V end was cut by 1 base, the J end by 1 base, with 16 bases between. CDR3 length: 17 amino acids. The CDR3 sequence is CASSLGRAGMGNTEAFF. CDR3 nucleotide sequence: TGTGCCAGCAGTTTAGGCCGGGCAGGGATGGGGAACACTGAAGCTTTCTTT.

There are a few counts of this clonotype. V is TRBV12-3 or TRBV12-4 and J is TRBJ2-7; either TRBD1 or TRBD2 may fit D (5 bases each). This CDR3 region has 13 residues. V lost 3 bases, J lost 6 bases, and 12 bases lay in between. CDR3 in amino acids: CASSLGERVEQYF. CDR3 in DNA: TGTGCCAGCAGTTTGGGGGAGAGAGTCGAGCAGTACTTC.

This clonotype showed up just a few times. This CDR3 is CSVELTADTQYF. As DNA, the CDR3 is TGCAGCGTTGAATTAACCGCAGATACGCAGTATTTT. This chain joins TRBV29-1 and TRBJ2-3; no firm D call. V dropped 2 bases and J dropped 4 bases, with 7 bases sitting between them. Per the germline V gene, CDR1 is SQVTM and CDR2 is ANQGSEA. This CDR3 contains 12 residues.

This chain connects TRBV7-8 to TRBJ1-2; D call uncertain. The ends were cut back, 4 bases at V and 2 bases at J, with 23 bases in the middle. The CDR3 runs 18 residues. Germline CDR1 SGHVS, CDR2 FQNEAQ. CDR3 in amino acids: CASSSRLEVVSGNYGYTF. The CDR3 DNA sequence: TGTGCCAGCAGCTCCCGGTTGGAAGTCGTATCGGGGAACTATGGCTACACCTTC.

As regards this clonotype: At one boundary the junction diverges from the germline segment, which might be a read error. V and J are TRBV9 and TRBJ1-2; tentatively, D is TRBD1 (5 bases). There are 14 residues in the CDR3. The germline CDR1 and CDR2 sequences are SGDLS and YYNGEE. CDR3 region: CAGSSETDNYGYTF. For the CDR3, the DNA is TGTGCCGGCAGCTCCGAGACAGATAACTATGGCTACACCTTC.

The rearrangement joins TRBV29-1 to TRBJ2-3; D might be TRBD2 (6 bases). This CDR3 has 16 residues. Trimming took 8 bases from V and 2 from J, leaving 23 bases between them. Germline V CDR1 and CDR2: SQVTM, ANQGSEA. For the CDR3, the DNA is TGCAGCCGGGAGAGGACGGAGAAAGTAGCCACAGATACGCAGTATTTT. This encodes CSRERTEKVATDTQYF.

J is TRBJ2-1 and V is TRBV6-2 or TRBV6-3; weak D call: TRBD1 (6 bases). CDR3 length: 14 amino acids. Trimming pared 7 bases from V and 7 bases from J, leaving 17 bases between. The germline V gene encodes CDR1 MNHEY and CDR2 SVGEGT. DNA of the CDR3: TGTGCCAGCAAGTTCTTTAGAGGACAGAATGAGCAGTTCTTC. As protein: CASKFFRGQNEQFF.